The 8 T cell receptor beta chains below all came from one sample that was sequenced in a study of chemoradiotherapy in HPV16-positive cancers. Here immunoSEQ multiplex PCR was the method, and the copy in TCRdb shows in-frame clones only, minus some. The table records 9,500 to 15,000 clones, over 75% of them present only once. The sample was collected from a patient who underwent chemoradiotherapy. The source of these receptors is a human donor with HPV-associated anogenital cancer.

The CDR3 loop is CASSGAGGRGVTDTQYF. As DNA, the CDR3 is TGTGCCAGCAGCGGCGCCGGGGGGCGGGGGGTCACAGATACGCAGTATTTT. This chain joins TRBV7-9 and TRBJ2-3, with 8 bases fitting TRBD2. The CDR3 spans 17 residues. Germline V gene data show CDR1 as SEHNR and CDR2 as FQNEAQ (reference sequence). V gave up 5 bases and J gave up 2 bases; unmatched junction bases: 12.

The chain employs TRBV29-1 and TRBJ1-5; D is perhaps TRBD1 (5 bases). Germline V gene lookup returns CDR1 SQVTM and CDR2 ANQGSEA. Trimming pared 6 bases from V and 7 bases from J, leaving 16 bases between. This CDR3 comprises 13 residues. CDR3 bases: TGCAGCGTGGAGGAGGGCCAGGGCCAGCCCCAGCATTTT. It specifies CSVEEGQGQPQHF.

In nucleotides, the CDR3 is TGTGCCTGGAGTGGGACATTGAACACTGAAGCTTTCTTT. It encodes CAWSGTLNTEAFF. This chain uses TRBV30 with TRBJ1-1; tentatively, D is TRBD1 (5 bases). CDR3 length: 13 amino acids. V dropped 1 base and J dropped 0 bases, with 6 bases sitting between them. The germline gives CDR1 GTSNPN, CDR2 SVGIG (reference sequence).

The chain uses TRBV28 and TRBJ2-3; TRBD2 might be the D (5 bases). The CDR3 is 14 residues long. Trimming took off 5 bases at V and 0 bases at J, with 9 bases between the two ends. Germline CDR1 and CDR2: MDHEN and SYDVKM. CDR3 coding DNA: TGTGCCAGCAGTAGCGGCTCTAGCACAGATACGCAGTATTTT. Protein product: CASSSGSSTDTQYF.

CDR3 nucleotides: TGTGCCAGCAGTTTACAGGCCAGCTCCTACGAGCAGTACTTC. Translating gives CASSLQASSYEQYF. The V call is TRBV28, the J call TRBJ2-7, with D unresolved. Germline loops: CDR1 MDHEN, CDR2 SYDVKM. V lost 2 bases, J lost 0 bases, and 8 bases lay in between. The CDR3 has 14 residues.

This chain links TRBV19 with TRBJ1-5; D unresolved. The CDR3 runs 14 residues. The V and J ends lost 0 bases and 7 bases respectively, with 10 bases between them. Germline CDR1 reads LNHDA; CDR2 reads SQIVND (reference sequence). In DNA form, the CDR3 reads TGTGCCAGTAGTATAGATACGAGGAAGCAGCCCCAGCATTTT. It is translated as CASSIDTRKQPQHF.

Note on this clone: One end of the junction varies from germline; a read error may be responsible. The V call is TRBV7-7, the J call TRBJ1-6; 7 nucleotides agree with TRBD1. The CDR3 has 16 residues. CDR1 SSHAT and CDR2 FNYEAQ come from the germline V gene (reference sequence). The CDR3 loop is CASRGNTEGLNSPLHF. For the CDR3, the DNA is TGTGCTAGCAGGGGGAACACGGAGGGGCTGAATTCACCCCTCCACTTT.

Here the CDR3 DNA reads TGCGCCAGCACGCTTAATCCGGAAGAGACCCAGTACTTC. Its protein product is CASTLNPEETQYF. V usage is TRBV5-1 and J usage is TRBJ2-5; no firm D call. Deletions cut 6 bases from V and 3 bases from J, with 12 bases between. The CDR3 is made up of 13 amino acids. Germline CDR1 is SGHRS and CDR2 is YFSETQ. Together with reference TRBV5-1 and TRBJ2-5, the CDR3 gives the full variable domain: KAGVTQTPRYLIKTRGQQVTLSCSPISGHRSVSWYQQTPGQGLQFLFEYFSETQRNKGNFPGRFSGRQFSNSRSEMNVSTLELGDSALYLCASTLNPEETQYFGPGTRLLVL.